A selection of T cell receptor beta chains follows, all from one sample in a study of cytomegalovirus exposure and HLA in healthy donors. Only in-frame clones appear in the TCRdb table, and some are missing; sequencing was by immunoSEQ multiplex PCR. Here the sample spans 80,000 to 100,000 clones, about 69% being singletons. Sequenced input: PBMCs. These receptors came from a woman between 18 and 30 years old in good health and CMV-seropositive. Each CDR3 is given without its conserved first and last residue. A D gene is named only where the DNA matches it firmly. Expanded clones get a size class; other rows say once, few or many, or leave the size out.

j_call	clone_size	v_call	d_call	cdr3_aa
TRBJ2-7	-	TRBV12-5	TRBD1	ASGGMGTGQY
TRBJ1-1	-	TRBV9	-	ASSVSVGYTEAF
TRBJ1-4	-	TRBV6-1	-	ASSEAGLPR
TRBJ1-6	-	TRBV6-5	-	ASRGRVYNSPLH
TRBJ2-1	-	TRBV5-3	-	ARSLVLGGSVYNEQF
TRBJ1-4	-	TRBV11-2	-	ASSSSWTNEKLF
TRBJ2-4	-	TRBV28	-	ASSLETGIQY
TRBJ2-3	once	TRBV11-2	-	ASSLEVTNTDTQY
TRBJ2-5	-	TRBV7-2	-	ASSLLSQETQY
TRBJ2-1	-	TRBV11-1	TRBD2	ASSPRGVLSYNEQF
TRBJ1-2	once	TRBV28	TRBD1	ASSLPPGQGAGGYT
TRBJ2-7	-	TRBV27	TRBD2	ASSFGLAGPLEQY
TRBJ1-1	few	TRBV2	-	ASRGVNTEAF
TRBJ2-7	-	TRBV4-1	TRBD2	ASSQDRDSGNPYEQY
TRBJ1-2	-	TRBV9	-	ASSVAQSPGANYGYT
TRBJ1-3	-	TRBV10-2	-	ASGLGVVGNTIY
TRBJ2-3	-	TRBV9	-	ASSVDLATDTQY
TRBJ1-1	-	TRBV5-1	-	ASSPGSSVMNTEAF
TRBJ1-2	-	TRBV5-6	-	ASSENRGDHYGYT
TRBJ2-3	-	TRBV28	TRBD2	ASSFWRGARGGLY
TRBJ2-7	-	TRBV5-6	TRBD1	ASSLAWSGGPYEQY
TRBJ1-5	-	TRBV6-6	-	ASSTQVSYQPQH
TRBJ2-4	-	TRBV5-4	-	ASSKQGTENIQY
TRBJ2-7	-	TRBV7-2	TRBD1	ASSLQGAYEQY
TRBJ2-7	once	TRBV27	TRBD2	ASAAGGLADLEQY
TRBJ2-2	-	TRBV5-1	TRBD2	ASSHRTSGSNGELF
TRBJ1-1	-	TRBV6-5	TRBD1	ASSNRGRGTEAF
TRBJ1-4	-	TRBV15	-	ATGPREKLF
TRBJ1-1	-	TRBV6-5	-	ATKMTPNTEAF
TRBJ1-5	-	TRBV21-1	-	ASSKGQGAATGDQPQH
TRBJ2-2	-	TRBV2	TRBD2	ASRPGTSGGTGELF
TRBJ1-2	-	TRBV15	-	ATSRDRGQSYGYT
TRBJ1-1	-	TRBV20-1	-	SASERGKAF
TRBJ2-5	-	TRBV19	TRBD1	AGSSGQRRETQY
TRBJ2-1	few	TRBV6-1	-	ASSEGEGGVGEQF
TRBJ1-2	few	TRBV4-3	TRBD1	ASSQEWAPGTASLYGYT
TRBJ2-7	-	TRBV13	-	ASSLEASPTPVYEQY
TRBJ2-7	once	TRBV11-2	-	ASSDRDNSYEQY
TRBJ1-5	-	TRBV6-5	-	ASREYRVPNQPQH
TRBJ2-5	-	TRBV21-1	-	ASSRRRKQETQY
TRBJ2-5	-	TRBV10-3	-	AISGFRVRETQY
TRBJ2-7	-	TRBV21-1	-	ASSKGGTSGRSEQY
TRBJ1-1	-	TRBV7-9	-	ASSLVIEWGWGAEAF
TRBJ1-3	-	TRBV5-4	TRBD1	ASSARQGLDSNTIY
TRBJ1-1	-	TRBV7-9	TRBD1	ASSLAPGTAF